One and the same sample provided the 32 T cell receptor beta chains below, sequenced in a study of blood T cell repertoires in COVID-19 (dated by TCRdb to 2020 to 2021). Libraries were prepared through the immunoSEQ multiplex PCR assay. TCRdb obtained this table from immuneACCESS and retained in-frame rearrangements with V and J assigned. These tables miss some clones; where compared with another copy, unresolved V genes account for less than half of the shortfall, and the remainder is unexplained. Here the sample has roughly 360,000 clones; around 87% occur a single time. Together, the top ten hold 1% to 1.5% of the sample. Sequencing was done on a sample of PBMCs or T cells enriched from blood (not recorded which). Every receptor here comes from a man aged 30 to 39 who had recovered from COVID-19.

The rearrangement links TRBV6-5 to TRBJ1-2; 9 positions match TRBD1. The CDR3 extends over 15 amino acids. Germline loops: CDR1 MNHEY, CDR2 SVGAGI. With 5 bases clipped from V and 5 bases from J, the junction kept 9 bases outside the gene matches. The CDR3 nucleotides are TGTGCCAGCAGTCGGCGGGAACAGGGGGCATATGGCTACACCTTC. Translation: CASSRREQGAYGYTF.

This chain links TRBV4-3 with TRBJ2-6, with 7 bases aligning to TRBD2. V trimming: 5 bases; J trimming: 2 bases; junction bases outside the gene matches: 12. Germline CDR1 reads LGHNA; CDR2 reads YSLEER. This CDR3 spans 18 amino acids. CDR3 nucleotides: TGCGCCAGCAGCTCCATATCGGGGGGTTCGGCTGGGGCCAACGTCCTGACTTTC. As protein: CASSSISGGSAGANVLTF.

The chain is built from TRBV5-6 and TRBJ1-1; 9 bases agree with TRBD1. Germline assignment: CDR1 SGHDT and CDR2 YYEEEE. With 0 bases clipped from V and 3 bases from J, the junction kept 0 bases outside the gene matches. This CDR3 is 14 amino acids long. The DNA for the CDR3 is TGTGCCAGCAGCTTGGGGGACAGGGACACTGAAGCTTTCTTT. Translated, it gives CASSLGDRDTEAFF.

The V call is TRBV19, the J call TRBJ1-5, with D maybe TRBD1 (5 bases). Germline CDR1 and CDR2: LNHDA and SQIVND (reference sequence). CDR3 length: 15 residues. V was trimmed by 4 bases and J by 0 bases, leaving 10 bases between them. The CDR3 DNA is TGTGCCAGTAGTACCGGGGGGGATAGCAATCAGCCCCAGCATTTT. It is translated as CASSTGGDSNQPQHF.

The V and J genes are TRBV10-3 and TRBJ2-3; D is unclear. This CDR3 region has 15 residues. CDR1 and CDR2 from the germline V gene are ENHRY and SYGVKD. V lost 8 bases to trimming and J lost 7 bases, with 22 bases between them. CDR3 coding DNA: TGTGCCATCTCTTCCCTCGTAGTAGTAACTAATACGCAGTATTTT. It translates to CAISSLVVVTNTQYF.

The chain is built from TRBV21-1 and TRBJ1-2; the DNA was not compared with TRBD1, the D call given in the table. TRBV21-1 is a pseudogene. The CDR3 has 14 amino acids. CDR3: CAGSDKIICYGYTF. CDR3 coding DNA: TGTGCCGGTTCGGACAAGATCATTTGCTATGGCTACACCTTC.

The CDR3 DNA reads TGTGCCAGCAGCTCTGACAGTGCTAACTATGGCTACACCTTC. Amino acids: CASSSDSANYGYTF. This sequence joins TRBV5-6 and TRBJ1-2, with D possibly matching TRBD1 (5 bases). The CDR3 length is 14 residues. Trimming left V 3 bases short and J 0 bases short, with 9 bases between. The germline V gene encodes CDR1 SGHDT and CDR2 YYEEEE. Variable domain in full (rest from reference TRBV5-6 and TRBJ1-2): DAGVTQSPTHLIKTRGQQVTLRCSPKSGHDTVSWYQQALGQGPQFIFQYYEEEERQRGNFPDRFSGHQFPNYSSELNVNALLLGDSALYLCASSSDSANYGYTFGSGTRLTVV.

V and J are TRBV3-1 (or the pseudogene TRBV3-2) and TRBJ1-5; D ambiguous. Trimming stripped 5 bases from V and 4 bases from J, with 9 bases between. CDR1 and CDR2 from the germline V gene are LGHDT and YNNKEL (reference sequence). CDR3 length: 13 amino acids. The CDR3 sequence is CASSSRGNQPQHF. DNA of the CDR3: TGTGCCAGCAGCTCGCGGGGAAATCAGCCCCAGCATTTT.

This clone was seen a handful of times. Here the CDR3 DNA reads TGCGCCAGCAGCCAAGGACAGGGCGAGGGCTATGGCTACACCTTC. The encoded protein is CASSQGQGEGYGYTF. V usage is TRBV4-3 and J usage is TRBJ1-2; 7 bases fit TRBD1. The length of the CDR3 is 15 residues. Germline loops: CDR1 LGHNA, CDR2 YSLEER. With 1 base clipped from V and 4 bases from J, the junction kept 6 bases outside the gene matches.

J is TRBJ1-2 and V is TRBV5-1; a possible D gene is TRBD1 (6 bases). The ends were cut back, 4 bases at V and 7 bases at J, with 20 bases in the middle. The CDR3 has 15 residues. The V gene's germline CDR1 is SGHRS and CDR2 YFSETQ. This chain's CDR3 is CASSREPDSAGGYTF. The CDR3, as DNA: TGCGCCAGCAGCCGAGAACCGGACAGTGCGGGTGGCTACACCTTC.

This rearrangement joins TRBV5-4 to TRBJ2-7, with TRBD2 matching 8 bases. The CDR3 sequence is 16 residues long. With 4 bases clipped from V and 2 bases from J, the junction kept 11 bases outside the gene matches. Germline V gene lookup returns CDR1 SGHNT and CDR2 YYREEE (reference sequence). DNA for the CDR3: TGTGCCAGCAGCCTCCCAGGACGGGGGGGAGCCTACGAGCAGTACTTC. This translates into CASSLPGRGGAYEQYF.

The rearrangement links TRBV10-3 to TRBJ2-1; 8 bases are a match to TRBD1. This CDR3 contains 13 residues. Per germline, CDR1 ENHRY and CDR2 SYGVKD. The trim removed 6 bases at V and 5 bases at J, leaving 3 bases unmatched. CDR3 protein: CAIRDRVNNEQFF. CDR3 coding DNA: TGTGCCATCAGGGACAGGGTCAACAATGAGCAGTTCTTC.

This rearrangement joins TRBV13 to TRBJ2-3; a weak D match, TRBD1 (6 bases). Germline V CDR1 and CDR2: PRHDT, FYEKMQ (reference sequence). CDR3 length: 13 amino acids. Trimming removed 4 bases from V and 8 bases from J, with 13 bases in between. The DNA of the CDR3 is TGTGCCAGCAGCTCGACAGGCCACGGTACGCAGTATTTT. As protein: CASSSTGHGTQYF.

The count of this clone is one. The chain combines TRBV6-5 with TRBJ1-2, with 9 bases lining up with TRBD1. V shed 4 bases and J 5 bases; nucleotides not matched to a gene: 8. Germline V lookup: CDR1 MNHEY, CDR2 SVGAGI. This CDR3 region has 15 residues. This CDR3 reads CASSFDPGQGYGYTF. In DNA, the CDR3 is TGTGCCAGCAGTTTCGACCCCGGACAGGGGTATGGCTACACCTTC.

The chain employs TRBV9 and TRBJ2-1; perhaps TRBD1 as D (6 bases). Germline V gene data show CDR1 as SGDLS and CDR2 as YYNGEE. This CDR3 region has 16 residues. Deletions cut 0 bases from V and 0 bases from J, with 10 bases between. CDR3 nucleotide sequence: TGTGCCAGCAGCGTAGGAGGCAGGGGCTCCTACAATGAGCAGTTCTTC. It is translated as CASSVGGRGSYNEQFF. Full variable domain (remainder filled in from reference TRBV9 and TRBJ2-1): DSGVTQTPKHLITATGQRVTLRCSPRSGDLSVYWYQQSLDQGLQFLIQYYNGEERAKGNILERFSAQQFPDLHSELNLSSLELGDSALYFCASSVGGRGSYNEQFFGPGTRLTVL.

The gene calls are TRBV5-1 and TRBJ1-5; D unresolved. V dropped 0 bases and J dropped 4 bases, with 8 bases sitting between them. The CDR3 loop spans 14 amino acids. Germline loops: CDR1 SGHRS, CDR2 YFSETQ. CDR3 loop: CASSLVRENQPQHF. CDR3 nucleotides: TGCGCCAGCAGCTTGGTCCGGGAAAATCAGCCCCAGCATTTT. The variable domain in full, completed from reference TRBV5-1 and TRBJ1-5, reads KAGVTQTPRYLIKTRGQQVTLSCSPISGHRSVSWYQQTPGQGLQFLFEYFSETQRNKGNFPGRFSGRQFSNSRSEMNVSTLELGDSALYLCASSLVRENQPQHFGDGTRLSIL.

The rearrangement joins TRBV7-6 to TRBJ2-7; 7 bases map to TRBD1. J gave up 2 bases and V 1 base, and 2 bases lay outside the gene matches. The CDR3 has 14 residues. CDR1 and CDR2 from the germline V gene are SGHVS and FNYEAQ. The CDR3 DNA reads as TGTGCCAGCAGCTTAGGGGACAGACCCTACGAGCAGTACTTC. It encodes CASSLGDRPYEQYF.

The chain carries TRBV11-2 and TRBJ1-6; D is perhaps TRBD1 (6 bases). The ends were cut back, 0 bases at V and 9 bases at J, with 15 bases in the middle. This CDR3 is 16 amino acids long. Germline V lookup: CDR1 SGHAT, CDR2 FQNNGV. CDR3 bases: TGTGCCAGCAGCTTAGAGGGGCAGGGGATAGTTTCACCCCTCCACTTT. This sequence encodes CASSLEGQGIVSPLHF.

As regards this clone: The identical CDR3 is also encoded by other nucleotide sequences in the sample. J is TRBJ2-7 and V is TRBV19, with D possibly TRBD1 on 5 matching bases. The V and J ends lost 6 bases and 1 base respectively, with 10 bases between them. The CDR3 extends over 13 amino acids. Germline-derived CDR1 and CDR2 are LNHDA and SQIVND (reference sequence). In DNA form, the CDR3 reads TGTGCCAGTAGCTTACAGGTTTCCTACGAGCAGTACTTC. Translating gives CASSLQVSYEQYF.

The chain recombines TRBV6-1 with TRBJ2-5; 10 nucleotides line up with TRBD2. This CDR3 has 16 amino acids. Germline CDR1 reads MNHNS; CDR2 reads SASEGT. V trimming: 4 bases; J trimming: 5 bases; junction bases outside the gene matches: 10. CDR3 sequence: CASSVNKRGGSETQYF. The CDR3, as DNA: TGTGCCAGCAGTGTGAATAAGCGGGGGGGCAGCGAGACCCAGTACTTC.

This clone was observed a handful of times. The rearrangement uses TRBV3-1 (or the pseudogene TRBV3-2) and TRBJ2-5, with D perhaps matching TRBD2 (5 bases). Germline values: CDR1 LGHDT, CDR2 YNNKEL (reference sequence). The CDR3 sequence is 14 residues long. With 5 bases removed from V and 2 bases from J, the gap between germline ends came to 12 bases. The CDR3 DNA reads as TGTGCCAGCAGCATGAGGAGCGGACAAGAGACCCAGTACTTC. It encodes CASSMRSGQETQYF.

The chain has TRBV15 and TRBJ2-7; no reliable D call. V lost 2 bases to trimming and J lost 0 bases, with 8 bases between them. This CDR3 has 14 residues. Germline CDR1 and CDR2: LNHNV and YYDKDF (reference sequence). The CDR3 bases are TGTGCCACCAGCAGATCGGGTGGCTCCTACGAGCAGTACTTC. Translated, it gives CATSRSGGSYEQYF.

The CDR3: CASSAQGVQPQHF. The CDR3 nucleotides are TGTGCCAGTAGCGCTCAGGGGGTGCAGCCCCAGCATTTT. The chain recombines TRBV19 with TRBJ1-5; TRBD1 matches 7 bases. The ends lost 6 bases at V and 7 bases at J; junction bases unmatched: 6. The CDR3 extends over 13 amino acids. Looked up from germline, CDR1 is LNHDA and CDR2 is SQIVND (reference sequence).

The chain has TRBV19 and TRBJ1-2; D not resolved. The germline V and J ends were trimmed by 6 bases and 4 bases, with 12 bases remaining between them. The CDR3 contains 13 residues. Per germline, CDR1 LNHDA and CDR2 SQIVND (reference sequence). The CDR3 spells CASSPRGSYGYTF. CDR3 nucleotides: TGTGCCAGTAGCCCCCGAGGATCCTATGGCTACACCTTC.

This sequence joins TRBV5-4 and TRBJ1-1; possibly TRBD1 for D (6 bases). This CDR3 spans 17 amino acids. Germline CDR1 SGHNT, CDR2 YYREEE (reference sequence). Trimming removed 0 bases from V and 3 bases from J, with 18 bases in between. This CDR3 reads CASSLEGPRGSYTEAFF. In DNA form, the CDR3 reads TGTGCCAGCAGCTTGGAGGGGCCCAGGGGCAGCTACACTGAAGCTTTCTTT.

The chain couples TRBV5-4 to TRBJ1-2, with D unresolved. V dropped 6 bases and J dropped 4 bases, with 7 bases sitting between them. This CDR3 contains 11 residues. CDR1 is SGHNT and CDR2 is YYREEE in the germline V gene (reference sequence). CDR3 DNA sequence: TGTGCCAGCACCACACCCTATGGCTACACCTTC. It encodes CASTTPYGYTF.

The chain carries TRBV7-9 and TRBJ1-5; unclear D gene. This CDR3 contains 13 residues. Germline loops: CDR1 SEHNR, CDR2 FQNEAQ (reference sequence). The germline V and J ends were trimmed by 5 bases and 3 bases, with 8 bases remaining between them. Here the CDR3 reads CASSPTTNQPQHF. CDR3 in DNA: TGTGCCAGCAGCCCGACAACCAATCAGCCCCAGCATTTT.

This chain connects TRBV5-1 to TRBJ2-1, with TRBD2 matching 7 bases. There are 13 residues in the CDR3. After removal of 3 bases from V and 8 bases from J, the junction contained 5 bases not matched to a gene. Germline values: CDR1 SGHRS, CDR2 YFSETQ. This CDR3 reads CASSYRGVDEQFF. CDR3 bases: TGCGCCAGCAGCTATCGGGGGGTAGATGAGCAGTTCTTC.

The chain's CDR3 is CASSPAVSSYEQYF. DNA for the CDR3: TGTGCCAGCTCACCGGCGGTAAGCTCCTACGAGCAGTACTTC. The V and J genes are TRBV18 and TRBJ2-7; no reliable D call. Trimming took 3 bases from V and 0 from J, leaving 9 bases between them. The V gene's germline CDR1 is KGHSH and CDR2 LQKENI. The length of the CDR3 is 14 residues.

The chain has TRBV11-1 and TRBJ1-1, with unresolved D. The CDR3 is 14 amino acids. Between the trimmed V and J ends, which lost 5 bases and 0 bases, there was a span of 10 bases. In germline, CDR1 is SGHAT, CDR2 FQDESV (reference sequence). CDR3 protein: CASSPPPVNTEAFF. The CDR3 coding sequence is TGTGCCAGCAGCCCACCACCAGTGAACACTGAAGCTTTCTTT.

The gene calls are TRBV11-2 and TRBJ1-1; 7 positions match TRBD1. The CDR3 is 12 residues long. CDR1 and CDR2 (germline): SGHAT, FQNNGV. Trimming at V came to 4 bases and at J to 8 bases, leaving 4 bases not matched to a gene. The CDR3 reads CASSSTTGEAFF. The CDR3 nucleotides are TGTGCCAGCAGCTCAACGACAGGGGAAGCTTTCTTT. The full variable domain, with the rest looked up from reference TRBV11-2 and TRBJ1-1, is EAGVAQSPRYKIIEKRQSVAFWCNPISGHATLYWYQQILGQGPKLLIQFQNNGVVDDSQLPKDRFSAERLKGVDSTLKIQPAKLEDSAVYLCASSSTTGEAFFGQGTRLTVV.

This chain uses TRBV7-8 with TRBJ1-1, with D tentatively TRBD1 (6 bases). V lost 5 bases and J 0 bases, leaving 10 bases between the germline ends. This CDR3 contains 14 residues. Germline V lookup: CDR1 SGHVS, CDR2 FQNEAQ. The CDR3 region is CASSTYRVNTEAFF. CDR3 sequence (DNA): TGTGCCAGCAGCACCTACAGGGTGAACACTGAAGCTTTCTTT.